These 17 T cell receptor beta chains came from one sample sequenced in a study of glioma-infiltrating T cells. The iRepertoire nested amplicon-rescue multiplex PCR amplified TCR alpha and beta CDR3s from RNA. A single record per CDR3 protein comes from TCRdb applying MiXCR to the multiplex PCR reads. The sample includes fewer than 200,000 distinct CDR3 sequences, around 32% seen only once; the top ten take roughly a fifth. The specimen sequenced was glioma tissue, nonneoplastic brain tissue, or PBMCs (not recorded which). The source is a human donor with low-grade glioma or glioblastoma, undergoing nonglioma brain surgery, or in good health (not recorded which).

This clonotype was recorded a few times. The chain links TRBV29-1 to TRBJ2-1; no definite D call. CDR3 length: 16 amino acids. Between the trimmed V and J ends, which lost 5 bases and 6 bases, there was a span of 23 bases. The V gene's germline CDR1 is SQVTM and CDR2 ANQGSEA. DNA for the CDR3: TGCAGCGTTTCTCCTCTAGGGCATGGGAACGGCAATGAGCAGTTCTTC. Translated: CSVSPLGHGNGNEQFF.

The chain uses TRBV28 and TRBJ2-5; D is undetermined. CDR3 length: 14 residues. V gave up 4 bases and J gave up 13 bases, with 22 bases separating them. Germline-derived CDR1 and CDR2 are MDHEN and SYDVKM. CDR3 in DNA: TGTGCCAGCAGTTCCCGACTCCGCCAAGAGACAAGGTACTTC. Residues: CASSSRLRQETRYF.

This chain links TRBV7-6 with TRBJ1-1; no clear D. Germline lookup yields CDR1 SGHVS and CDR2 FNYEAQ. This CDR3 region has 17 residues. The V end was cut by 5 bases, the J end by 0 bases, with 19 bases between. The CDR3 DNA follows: TGTGCCAGCAGCCAAGGAGGCTGGAGGGTCCTGAACACTGAAGCTTTCTTT. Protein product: CASSQGGWRVLNTEAFF.

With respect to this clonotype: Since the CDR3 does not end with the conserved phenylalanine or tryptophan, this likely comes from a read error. The CDR3 sequence is CASSFQRFGTGSTDTQYL. The CDR3 DNA is TGTGCCAGCAGCTTTCAGCGTTTCGGGACAGGGTCCACAGATACGCAGTATTTA. The chain uses TRBV11-1 and TRBJ2-3; 9 positions agree with TRBD1. Germline CDR1 SGHAT, CDR2 FQDESV (reference sequence). The CDR3 spans 18 residues. V shed 3 bases, J shed 2 bases, and the junction held 12 bases outside the gene matches.

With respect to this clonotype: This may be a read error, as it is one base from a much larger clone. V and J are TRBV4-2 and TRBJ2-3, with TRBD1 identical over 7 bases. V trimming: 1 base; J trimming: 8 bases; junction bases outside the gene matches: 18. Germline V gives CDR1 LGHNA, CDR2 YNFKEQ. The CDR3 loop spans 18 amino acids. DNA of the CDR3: TGTGCCAGCAGCCAAGCCCACCGGACAGGCACCACCTCAGGTACGCAGTATTTT. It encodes CASSQAHRTGTTSGTQYF.

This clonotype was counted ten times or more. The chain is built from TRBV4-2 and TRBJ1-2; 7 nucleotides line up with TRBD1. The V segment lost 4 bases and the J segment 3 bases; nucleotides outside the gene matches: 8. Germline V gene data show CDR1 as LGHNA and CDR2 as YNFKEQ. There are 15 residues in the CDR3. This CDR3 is CASSRARDSYYGYTF. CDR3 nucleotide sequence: TGTGCCAGCAGCCGAGCCAGGGACAGCTACTATGGCTACACCTTC.

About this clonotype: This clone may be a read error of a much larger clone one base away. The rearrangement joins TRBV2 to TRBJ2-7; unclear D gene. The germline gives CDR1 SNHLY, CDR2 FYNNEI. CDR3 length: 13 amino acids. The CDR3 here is CASMVGNSYKQYF. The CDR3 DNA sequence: TGTGCCAGCATGGTAGGGAACTCCTACAAGCAGTACTTC.

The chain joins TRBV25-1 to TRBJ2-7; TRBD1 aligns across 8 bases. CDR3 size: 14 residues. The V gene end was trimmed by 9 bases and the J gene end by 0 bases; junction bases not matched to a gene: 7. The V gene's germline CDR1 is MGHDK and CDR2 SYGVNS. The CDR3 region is CARRSQGASYEQYF. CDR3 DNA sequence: TGTGCCAGGCGATCCCAGGGGGCCTCCTACGAGCAGTACTTC.

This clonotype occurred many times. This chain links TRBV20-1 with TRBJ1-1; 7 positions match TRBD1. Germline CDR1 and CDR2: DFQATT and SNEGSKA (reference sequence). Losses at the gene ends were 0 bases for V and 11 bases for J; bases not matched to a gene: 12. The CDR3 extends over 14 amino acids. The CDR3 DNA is TGCAGTGCTAGAGAGGACAGGACCCCCAATCGGGCTTTCTTT. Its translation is CSAREDRTPNRAFF.

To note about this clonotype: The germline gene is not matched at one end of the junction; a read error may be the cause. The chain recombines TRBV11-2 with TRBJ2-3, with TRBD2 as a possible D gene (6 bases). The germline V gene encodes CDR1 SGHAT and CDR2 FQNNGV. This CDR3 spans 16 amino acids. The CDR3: CASSFPLRDPPDMQYF. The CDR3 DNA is TGTGCCAGCAGCTTTCCGTTGCGGGATCCTCCAGATATGCAGTATTTT.

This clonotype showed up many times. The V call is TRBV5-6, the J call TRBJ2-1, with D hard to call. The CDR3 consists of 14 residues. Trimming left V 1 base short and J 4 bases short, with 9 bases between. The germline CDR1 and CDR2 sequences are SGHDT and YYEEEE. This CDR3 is CASSLPNGYNEQFF. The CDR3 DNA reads TGTGCCAGCAGCTTGCCCAACGGTTACAATGAGCAGTTCTTC.

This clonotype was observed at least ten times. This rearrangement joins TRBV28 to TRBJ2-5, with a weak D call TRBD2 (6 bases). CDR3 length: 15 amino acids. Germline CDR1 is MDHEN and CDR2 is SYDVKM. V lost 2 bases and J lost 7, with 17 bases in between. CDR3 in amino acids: CASSLPGLAGLTQYF. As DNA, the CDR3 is TGTGCCAGCAGTTTACCGGGACTGGCGGGGTTGACCCAGTACTTC.

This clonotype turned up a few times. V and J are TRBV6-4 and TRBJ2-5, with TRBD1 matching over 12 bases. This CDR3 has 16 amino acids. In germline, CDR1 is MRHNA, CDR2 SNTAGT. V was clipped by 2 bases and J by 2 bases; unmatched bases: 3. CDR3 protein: CASSDRDRGQQETQYF. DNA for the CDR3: TGTGCCAGCAGTGACCGGGACAGGGGGCAGCAAGAGACCCAGTACTTC.

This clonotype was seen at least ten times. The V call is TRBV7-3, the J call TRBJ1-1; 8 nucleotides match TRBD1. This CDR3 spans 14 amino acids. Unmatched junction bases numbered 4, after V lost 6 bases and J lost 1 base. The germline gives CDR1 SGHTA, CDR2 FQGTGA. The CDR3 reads CASRPGQGNTEAFF. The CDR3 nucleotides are TGTGCCAGCAGGCCCGGACAGGGGAACACTGAAGCTTTCTTT.

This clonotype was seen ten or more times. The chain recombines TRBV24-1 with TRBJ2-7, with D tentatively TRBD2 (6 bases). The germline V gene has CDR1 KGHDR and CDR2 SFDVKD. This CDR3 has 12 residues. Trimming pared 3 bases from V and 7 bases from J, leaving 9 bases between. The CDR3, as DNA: TGTGCCACCAGTGATCCCGGGGGTGAGCAGTACTTC. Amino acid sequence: CATSDPGGEQYF.

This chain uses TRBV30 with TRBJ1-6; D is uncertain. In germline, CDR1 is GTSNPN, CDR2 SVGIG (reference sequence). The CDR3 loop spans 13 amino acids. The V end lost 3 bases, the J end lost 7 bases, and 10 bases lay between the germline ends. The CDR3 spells CAWSEMGNSPLHF. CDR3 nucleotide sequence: TGTGCCTGGAGCGAAATGGGGAATTCACCCCTCCACTTT.

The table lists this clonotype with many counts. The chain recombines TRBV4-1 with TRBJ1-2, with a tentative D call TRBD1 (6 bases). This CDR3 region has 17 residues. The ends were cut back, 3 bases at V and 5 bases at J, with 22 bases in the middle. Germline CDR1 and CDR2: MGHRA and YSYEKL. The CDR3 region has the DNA TGCGCCAGCAGCCATAACAGGGCCCCCCGGAGTGGGTATGGCTACACCTTC. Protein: CASSHNRAPRSGYGYTF.